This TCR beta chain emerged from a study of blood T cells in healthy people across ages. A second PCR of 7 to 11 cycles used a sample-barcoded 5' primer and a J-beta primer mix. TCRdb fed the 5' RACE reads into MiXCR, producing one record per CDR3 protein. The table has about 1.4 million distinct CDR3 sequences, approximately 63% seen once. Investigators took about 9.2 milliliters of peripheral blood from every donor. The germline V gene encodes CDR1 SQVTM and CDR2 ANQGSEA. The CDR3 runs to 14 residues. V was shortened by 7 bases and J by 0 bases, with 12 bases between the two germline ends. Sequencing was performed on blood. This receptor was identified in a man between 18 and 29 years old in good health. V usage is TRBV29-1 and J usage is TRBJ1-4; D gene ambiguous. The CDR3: CSALISPTNEKLFF. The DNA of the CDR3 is TGCAGCGCATTAATCAGCCCAACTAATGAAAAACTGTTTTTT.